This T cell receptor (beta chain) was recovered during a study of CD8+CD57+ T cells in acquired aplastic anemia. About the research overall: CD4+ and CD8+ cells, once sorted, gave DNA averaging about 3 ug. Study results and caveats: Overlap between patients and controls comprised 25 to 30 CD8+ CDR3 sequences.

V lost 1 base to trimming and J lost 9 bases, with 10 bases between them. This CDR3 contains 13 residues. Germline CDR1 and CDR2: LGHNA and YSLEER. Genomic DNA, serving as template, underwent TCR beta VDJ and CDR3 profiling. Via MiXCR, TCRdb re-called the reads, giving one row per CDR3 protein. Of about 110,000 distinct CDR3 sequences detected, roughly 50% appear once; the ten largest clones hold under 35%. This clonotype has a count of ten or more. What it binds is not known. Sample: sorted CD4+, CD8+, or CD8+CD57+ T cells (not recorded which) from PBMCs. The receptor was isolated from a human donor in good health, serving as a control. The chain carries TRBV4-3 and TRBJ2-1; D unresolved. Written as DNA, the CDR3 is TGCGCCAGCAGCCAAGCGGACGTGCCTGAGCAGTTCTTC. Translating it yields CASSQADVPEQFF.